The 2 T cell receptor beta chains reported below all come from one sample, sequenced in a study of blood T cell repertoires in COVID-19. The repertoire was sequenced with immunoSEQ multiplex PCR; TCRdb's copy has only in-frame clones and lacks some. The table lists roughly 290,000 clones, roughly 89% of them singletons. Sequenced material: PBMCs or T cells enriched from blood (not recorded which). The receptors originated from a woman aged 18-29 years with acute COVID-19.

The rearrangement links TRBV2 to TRBJ1-2, with unresolved D. V was shortened by 4 bases and J by 3 bases, with 9 bases between the two germline ends. The V gene's germline CDR1 is SNHLY and CDR2 FYNNEI. CDR3 length equals 13 residues. The CDR3: CASSVEEDYGYTF. CDR3 sequence (DNA): TGTGCCAGCAGTGTGGAAGAGGACTATGGCTACACCTTC.

CDR3 sequence: CASSLQGGQPQHF. The CDR3 DNA reads TGTGCCAGCAGCTTGCAGGGGGGTCAGCCCCAGCATTTT. V and J are TRBV7-3 and TRBJ1-5, with TRBD1 matching over 7 bases. The J segment lost 6 bases and the V segment lost 3 bases, leaving 2 bases of the junction unmatched. The CDR3 contains 13 residues. Germline CDR1 reads SGHTA; CDR2 reads FQGTGA.